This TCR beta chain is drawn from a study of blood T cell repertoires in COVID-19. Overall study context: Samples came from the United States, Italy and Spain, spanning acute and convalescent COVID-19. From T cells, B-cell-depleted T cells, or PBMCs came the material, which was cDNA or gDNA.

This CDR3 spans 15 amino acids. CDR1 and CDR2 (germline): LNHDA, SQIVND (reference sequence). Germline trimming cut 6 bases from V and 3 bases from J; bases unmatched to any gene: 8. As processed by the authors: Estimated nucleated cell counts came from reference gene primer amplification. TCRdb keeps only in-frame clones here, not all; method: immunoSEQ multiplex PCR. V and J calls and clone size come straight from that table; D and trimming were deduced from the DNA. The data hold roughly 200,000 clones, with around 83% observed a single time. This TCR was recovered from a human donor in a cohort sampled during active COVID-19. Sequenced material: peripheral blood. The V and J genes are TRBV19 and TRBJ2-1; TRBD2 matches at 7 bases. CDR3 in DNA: TGTGCCAGTAGCAAAGCGAGGGAGGGCTACAATGAGCAGTTCTTC. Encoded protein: CASSKAREGYNEQFF.